Below are 26 T cell receptor beta chains sequenced from a single sample in a study of blood T cell repertoires in COVID-19. TCRdb keeps only in-frame clones here, not all; method: immunoSEQ multiplex PCR. Among about 250,000 clones, about nine tenths were seen once, and the ten largest hold 0.83%. Input material: peripheral blood. Receptor source: a man younger than 45 with COVID-19, enrolled during active disease.

The chain is built from TRBV12-3 or TRBV12-4 and TRBJ2-7, with D possibly TRBD1 on 6 matching bases. The V end lost 6 bases, the J end lost 1 base, and 10 bases lay between the germline ends. The CDR3 is 13 residues long. CDR3 nucleotides: TGTGCCAGCAGCAGGGGTTGGTCCTACGAGCAGTACTTC. It specifies CASSRGWSYEQYF.

The chain recombines TRBV19 with TRBJ1-4, with TRBD1 matching 7 bases. CDR1 and CDR2 (germline): LNHDA, SQIVND (reference sequence). CDR3 length: 14 residues. The trim removed 5 bases at V and 4 bases at J, leaving 4 bases unmatched. In DNA, the CDR3 is TGTGCCAGTAGTGAGGGGGCGAATAATGAAAAACTGTTTTTT. Translation gives CASSEGANNEKLFF.

The chain uses TRBV9 and TRBJ2-1; 9 nucleotides align to TRBD2. There are 17 residues in the CDR3. Per the germline V gene, CDR1 is SGDLS and CDR2 is YYNGEE. Trimming removed 4 bases from V and 7 bases from J; junction bases left unmatched: 15. The CDR3 here is CASSPGSLAGIENEQFF. The CDR3 nucleotides read TGTGCCAGCAGCCCAGGGTCCCTAGCGGGGATTGAGAATGAGCAGTTCTTC.

This clone was picked up one time. V usage is TRBV7-9 and J usage is TRBJ1-5; D possibly corresponds to TRBD1 (6 bases). Deletions cut 1 base from V and 0 bases from J, with 16 bases between. The CDR3 consists of 18 residues. In germline, CDR1 is SEHNR, CDR2 FQNEAQ (reference sequence). The CDR3 loop is CASSLGGRGGISNQPQHF. CDR3 nucleotides: TGTGCCAGCAGCTTAGGGGGCAGGGGTGGAATTAGCAATCAGCCCCAGCATTTT.

The chain couples TRBV24-1 to TRBJ2-1; 7 bases line up with TRBD1. This CDR3 is built from 18 residues. Trimming at V came to 4 bases and at J to 5 bases, leaving 16 bases not matched to a gene. CDR1 is KGHDR, CDR2 SFDVKD, per germline. The CDR3 nucleotides read TGTGCCACCAGTGACCCCAGCGACAGGGTTATTCAGGACAATGAGCAGTTCTTC. Translation gives CATSDPSDRVIQDNEQFF.

The rearrangement joins TRBV10-3 to TRBJ1-6, with D possibly being TRBD1 (6 bases). The CDR3 sequence is 15 residues long. CDR1 is ENHRY and CDR2 is SYGVKD in the germline V gene. V was pared by 7 bases and J by 5 bases, with 15 bases between. The DNA of the CDR3 is TGTGCCATCAAGAAAACAGGGTTCGATAATTCACCCCTCCACTTT. Translation gives CAIKKTGFDNSPLHF.

The J gene is TRBJ2-7, the V gene TRBV4-1, with D possibly TRBD2 on 7 matching bases. Germline V gene lookup returns CDR1 MGHRA and CDR2 YSYEKL. The V gene lost 0 bases and the J gene lost 4 bases, with 19 bases spanning the gap. This CDR3 has 17 residues. The CDR3 here is CASSQDFGAGAWYEQYF. CDR3 DNA sequence: TGCGCCAGCAGCCAAGATTTCGGGGCGGGGGCTTGGTACGAGCAGTACTTC.

The chain has TRBV27 and TRBJ2-4; TRBD1 agrees at 9 bases. This CDR3 contains 16 residues. Germline V CDR1 and CDR2: MNHEY, SMNVEV (reference sequence). The V segment lost 9 bases and the J segment 2 bases; nucleotides outside the gene matches: 11. This chain's CDR3 is CASRGTGFGTKNIQYF. The CDR3 coding sequence is TGTGCCAGTCGAGGGACAGGGTTTGGGACCAAAAACATTCAGTACTTC.

This chain uses TRBV6-5 with TRBJ1-1; D perhaps matches TRBD1 (5 bases). Trimming removed 0 bases at V and 5 bases at J, with 13 bases between. Germline loops: CDR1 MNHEY, CDR2 SVGAGI. The CDR3 loop spans 15 amino acids. DNA for the CDR3: TGTGCCAGCAGTTACTCGCGTCAGGGTGGGACTGAAGCTTTCTTT. This sequence encodes CASSYSRQGGTEAFF.

The rearrangement joins TRBV12-3 or TRBV12-4 to TRBJ2-5; TRBD2 is a possible D gene (6 bases). V lost 6 bases, J lost 6 bases, and 11 bases lay in between. This CDR3 comprises 12 residues. The CDR3 nucleotides read TGTGCCAGCAGCCTCAGCGGGCAGACCCAGTACTTC. It is translated as CASSLSGQTQYF.

This chain uses TRBV25-1 with TRBJ1-2; D is possibly TRBD1 (5 bases). The CDR3 contains 13 residues. Germline values: CDR1 MGHDK, CDR2 SYGVNS. V was clipped by 3 bases and J by 4 bases, with 9 bases between them. This CDR3 reads CASSEGLLYGYTF. CDR3 coding DNA: TGTGCCAGCAGTGAGGGACTCCTCTATGGCTACACCTTC.

The CDR3 region is CASSLGLAGTYEQYF. The CDR3 coding sequence is TGTGCCAGCAGCTTAGGGTTAGCGGGGACCTACGAGCAGTACTTC. The chain couples TRBV7-2 to TRBJ2-7; 8 nucleotides agree with TRBD2. Unmatched junction bases numbered 4, after V lost 1 base and J lost 2 bases. The CDR3 runs 15 residues. From germline, CDR1 is SGHTA and CDR2 FQGNSA.

The rearrangement uses TRBV7-9 and TRBJ1-5, with a tentative D call TRBD1 (5 bases). V lost 1 base and J lost 11, with 15 bases in between. CDR1 SEHNR and CDR2 FQNEAQ come from the germline V gene (reference sequence). The CDR3 length is 14 residues. The CDR3 DNA follows: TGTGCCAGCAGCTTAGAAGGGGTCGGGGGAACCCAGCATTTT. Its translation is CASSLEGVGGTQHF. Drawing the rest from reference TRBV7-9 and TRBJ1-5, the complete variable domain is DTGVSQNPRHKITKRGQNVTFRCDPISEHNRLYWYRQTLGQGPEFLTYFQNEAQLEKSRLLSDRFSAERPKGSFSTLEIQRTEQGDSAMYLCASSLEGVGGTQHFGDGTRLSIL.

The gene calls are TRBV7-9 and TRBJ1-1; perhaps TRBD1 as D (5 bases). Looked up from germline, CDR1 is SEHNR and CDR2 is FQNEAQ (reference sequence). The germline V and J ends were trimmed by 2 bases and 3 bases, with 10 bases remaining between them. The CDR3 extends over 14 amino acids. This chain's CDR3 is CASSLWGDDTEAFF. CDR3 sequence (DNA): TGTGCCAGCAGCTTATGGGGGGATGACACTGAAGCTTTCTTT.

In this sample, this clone turned up a few times. The chain combines TRBV6-2 or TRBV6-3 with TRBJ1-5, with 7 bases aligning to TRBD1. The V gene's germline CDR1 is MNHEY and CDR2 SVGEGT. The CDR3 contains 14 residues. With 6 bases clipped from V and 2 bases from J, the junction kept 4 bases outside the gene matches. The CDR3 loop is CASSRQGGNQPQHF. The CDR3 nucleotides are TGTGCCAGCAGCCGACAGGGCGGCAATCAGCCCCAGCATTTT.

This clone showed up just once. This sequence joins TRBV5-4 and TRBJ2-6, with 8 bases fitting TRBD1. The V gene end was trimmed by 4 bases and the J gene end by 2 bases; junction bases not matched to a gene: 2. CDR1 is SGHNT and CDR2 is YYREEE in the germline V gene (reference sequence). The CDR3 extends over 15 amino acids. CDR3 nucleotide sequence: TGTGCCAGCAGCATACAGGGGGCTGGGGCCAACGTCCTGACTTTC. Translation gives CASSIQGAGANVLTF.

The genes are TRBV12-3 or TRBV12-4 and TRBJ1-1, with D hard to call. The length of the CDR3 is 12 residues. The germline V and J ends were trimmed by 5 bases and 6 bases, with 10 bases remaining between them. CDR3 protein: CASSDGSPEAFF. CDR3 in DNA: TGTGCCAGCAGTGATGGGAGTCCTGAAGCTTTCTTT.

The chain is built from TRBV7-2 and TRBJ1-2; 7 positions agree with TRBD1. There are 15 residues in the CDR3. The V and J ends lost 2 bases and 4 bases, in that order; junction bases with no gene match: 7. Germline V gene sequence: CDR1 SGHTA, CDR2 FQGNSA. The CDR3: CASSLPPGTVYGYTF. The CDR3 DNA reads TGTGCCAGCAGCTTACCCCCCGGGACAGTCTATGGCTACACCTTC. Based on the CDR3 plus reference TRBV7-2 and TRBJ1-2, the full variable domain is GAGVSQSPSNKVTEKGKDVELRCDPISGHTALYWYRQSLGQGLEFLIYFQGNSAPDKSGLPSDRFSAERTGGSVSTLTIQRTQQEDSAVYLCASSLPPGTVYGYTFGSGTRLTVV.

This clone was found once. The chain carries TRBV5-1 and TRBJ2-7, with 9 bases identical to TRBD1. Germline V CDR1 and CDR2: SGHRS, YFSETQ. The CDR3 is made up of 13 amino acids. The trim removed 5 bases at V and 5 bases at J, leaving 5 bases unmatched. This CDR3 is CASRRTGVDEQYF. Written as DNA, the CDR3 is TGCGCCAGCAGGAGGACAGGGGTCGACGAGCAGTACTTC.

The genes are TRBV3-1 (or the pseudogene TRBV3-2) and TRBJ1-4; a weak D match, TRBD1 (5 bases). The V gene lost 1 base and the J gene lost 7 bases, with 13 bases spanning the gap. CDR1 and CDR2 (germline): LGHDT, YNNKEL (reference sequence). This CDR3 has 15 amino acids. As DNA, the CDR3 is TGTGCCAGCAGCCAAGCCGGCAGGGTTGTTGAAAAACTGTTTTTT. Protein product: CASSQAGRVVEKLFF.

This chain joins TRBV7-2 and TRBJ1-2; tentative D call: TRBD1 (5 bases). The ends were cut back, 4 bases at V and 4 bases at J, with 22 bases in the middle. The length of the CDR3 is 17 residues. Germline values: CDR1 SGHTA, CDR2 FQGNSA. Here the CDR3 DNA reads TGTGCCAGCAGCTCGCTAATTGCGGGGGTGGAGGGCTATGGCTACACCTTC. It yields the protein CASSSLIAGVEGYGYTF.

This chain joins TRBV7-6 and TRBJ2-3; 8 bases are a match to TRBD2. V was clipped by 1 base and J by 3 bases; unmatched bases: 9. The CDR3 consists of 17 residues. The V gene's germline CDR1 is SGHVS and CDR2 FNYEAQ. CDR3: CASSLEGPGLETDTQYF. In DNA, the CDR3 is TGTGCCAGCAGCTTAGAGGGGCCGGGACTAGAAACAGATACGCAGTATTTT.

The chain couples TRBV5-5 to TRBJ1-5, with TRBD1 as a possible D gene (6 bases). There are 14 residues in the CDR3. Looked up from germline, CDR1 is SGHKS and CDR2 is YYEKEE (reference sequence). Trimming removed 4 bases at V and 4 bases at J, with 12 bases between. The CDR3 nucleotides read TGTGCCAGCAGCCCTGAGGGGGTTAATCAGCCCCAGCATTTT. Residues: CASSPEGVNQPQHF.

The CDR3 reads CASSEGTANSPLHF. The CDR3 DNA is TGCGCCAGCAGTGAGGGGACAGCTAATTCACCCCTCCACTTT. J is TRBJ1-6 and V is TRBV10-2; 7 bases agree with TRBD1. Germline CDR1 reads WSHSY; CDR2 reads SAAADI. This CDR3 region has 14 residues. With 2 bases clipped from V and 6 bases from J, the junction kept 1 base outside the gene matches.

This clone was seen a single time. This chain uses TRBV7-3 with TRBJ1-5, with D possibly TRBD1 on 5 matching bases. The ends were cut back, 5 bases at V and 7 bases at J, with 9 bases in the middle. Looked up from germline, CDR1 is SGHTA and CDR2 is FQGTGA. The CDR3 has 12 residues. CDR3 in DNA: TGTGCCAGCAGCGGCCGGGGGCAGCCCCAGCATTTT. Its translation is CASSGRGQPQHF.

V usage is TRBV10-3 and J usage is TRBJ2-2; 7 positions match TRBD1. Per germline, CDR1 ENHRY and CDR2 SYGVKD. V shed 2 bases and J 3 bases; nucleotides not matched to a gene: 3. CDR3 length: 15 amino acids. The CDR3 bases are TGTGCCATCAGTGAGAGAGGGGGCGACACCGGGGAGCTGTTTTTT. Its translation is CAISERGGDTGELFF.